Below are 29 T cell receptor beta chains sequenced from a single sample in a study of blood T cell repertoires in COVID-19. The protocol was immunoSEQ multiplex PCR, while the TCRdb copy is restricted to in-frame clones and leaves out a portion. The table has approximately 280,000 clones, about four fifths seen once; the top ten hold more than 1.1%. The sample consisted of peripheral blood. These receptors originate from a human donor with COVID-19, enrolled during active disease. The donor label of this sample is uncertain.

The CDR3 sequence is CASSSTGQGAGYEQYF. CDR3 DNA sequence: TGTGCCAGCAGCTCGACTGGACAGGGGGCGGGTTACGAGCAGTACTTC. The chain couples TRBV11-2 to TRBJ2-7, with 11 bases fitting TRBD1. The trim removed 4 bases at V and 4 bases at J, leaving 9 bases unmatched. The CDR3 has 16 residues. Germline V gives CDR1 SGHAT, CDR2 FQNNGV.

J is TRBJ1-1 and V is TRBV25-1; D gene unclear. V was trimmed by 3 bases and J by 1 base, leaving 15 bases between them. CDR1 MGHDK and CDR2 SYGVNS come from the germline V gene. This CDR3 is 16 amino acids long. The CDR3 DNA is TGTGCCAGCAGTGAGAGAACGGGGTGGCCGAACACTGAAGCTTTCTTT. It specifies CASSERTGWPNTEAFF.

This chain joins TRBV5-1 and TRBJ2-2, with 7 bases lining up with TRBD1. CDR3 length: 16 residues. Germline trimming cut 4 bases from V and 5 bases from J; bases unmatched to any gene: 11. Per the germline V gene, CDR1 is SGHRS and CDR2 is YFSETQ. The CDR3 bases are TGCGCCAGCAGCCCAACAGAAGGGGGCTTGACCGGGGAGCTGTTTTTT. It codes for CASSPTEGGLTGELFF.

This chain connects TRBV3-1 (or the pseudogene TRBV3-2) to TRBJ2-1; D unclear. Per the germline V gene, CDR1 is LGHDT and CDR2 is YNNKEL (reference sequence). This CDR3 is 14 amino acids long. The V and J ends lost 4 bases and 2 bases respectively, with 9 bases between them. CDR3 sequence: CASSLHNAYNEQFF. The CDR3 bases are TGTGCCAGCAGCCTACACAACGCCTACAATGAGCAGTTCTTC.

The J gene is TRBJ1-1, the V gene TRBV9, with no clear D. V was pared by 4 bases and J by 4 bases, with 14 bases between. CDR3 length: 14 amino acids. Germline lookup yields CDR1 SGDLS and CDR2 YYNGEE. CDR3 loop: CASSTRPESTEAFF. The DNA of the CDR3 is TGTGCCAGCAGCACCCGGCCGGAGAGCACTGAAGCTTTCTTT.

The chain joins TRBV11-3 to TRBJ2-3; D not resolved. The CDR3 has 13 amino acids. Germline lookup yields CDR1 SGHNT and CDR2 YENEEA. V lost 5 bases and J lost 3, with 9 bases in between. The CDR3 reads CASSLAATDTQYF. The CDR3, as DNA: TGTGCCAGCAGCCTCGCGGCTACAGATACGCAGTATTTT.

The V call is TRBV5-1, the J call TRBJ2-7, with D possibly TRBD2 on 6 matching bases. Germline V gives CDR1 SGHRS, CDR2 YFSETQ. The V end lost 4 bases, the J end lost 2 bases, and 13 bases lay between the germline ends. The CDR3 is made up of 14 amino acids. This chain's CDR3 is CASSPEGYAYEQYF. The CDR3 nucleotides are TGCGCCAGCAGCCCGGAGGGCTATGCCTACGAGCAGTACTTC.

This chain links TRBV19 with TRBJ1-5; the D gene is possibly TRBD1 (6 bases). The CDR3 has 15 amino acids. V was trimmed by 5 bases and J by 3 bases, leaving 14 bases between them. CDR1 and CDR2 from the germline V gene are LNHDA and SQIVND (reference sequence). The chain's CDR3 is CASSASGVANQPQHF. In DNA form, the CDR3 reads TGTGCCAGTAGTGCGTCAGGGGTTGCCAATCAGCCCCAGCATTTT. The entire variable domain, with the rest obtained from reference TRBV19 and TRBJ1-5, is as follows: DGGITQSPKYLFRKEGQNVTLSCEQNLNHDAMYWYRQDPGQGLRLIYYSQIVNDFQKGDIAEGYSVSREKKESFPLTVTSAQKNPTAFYLCASSASGVANQPQHFGDGTRLSIL.

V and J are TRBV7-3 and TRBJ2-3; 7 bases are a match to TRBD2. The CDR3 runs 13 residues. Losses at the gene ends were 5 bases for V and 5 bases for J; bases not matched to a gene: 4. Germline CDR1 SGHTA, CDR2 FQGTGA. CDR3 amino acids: CASSPGRLDTQYF. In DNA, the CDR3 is TGTGCCAGCAGCCCCGGGAGGCTAGATACGCAGTATTTT.

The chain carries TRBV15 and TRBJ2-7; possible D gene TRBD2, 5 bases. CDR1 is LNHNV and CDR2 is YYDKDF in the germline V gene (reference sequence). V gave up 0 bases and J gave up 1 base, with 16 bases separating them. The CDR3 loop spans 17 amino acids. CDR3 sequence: CATSRDRPGGGSYEQYF. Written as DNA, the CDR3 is TGTGCCACCAGCAGAGATAGACCAGGTGGCGGGTCCTACGAGCAGTACTTC.

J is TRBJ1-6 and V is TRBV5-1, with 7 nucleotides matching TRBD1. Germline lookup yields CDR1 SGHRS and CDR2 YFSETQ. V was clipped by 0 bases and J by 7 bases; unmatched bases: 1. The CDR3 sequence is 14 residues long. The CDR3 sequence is CASSLEGANSPLHF. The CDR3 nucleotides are TGCGCCAGCAGCTTGGAGGGGGCGAATTCACCCCTCCACTTT.

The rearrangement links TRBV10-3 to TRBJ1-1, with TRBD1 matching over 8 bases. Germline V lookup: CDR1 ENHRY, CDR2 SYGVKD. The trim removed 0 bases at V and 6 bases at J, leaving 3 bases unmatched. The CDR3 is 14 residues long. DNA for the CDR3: TGTGCCATCAGTGAGTCCGCAGGGGGCGCTGAAGCTTTCTTT. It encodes CAISESAGGAEAFF.

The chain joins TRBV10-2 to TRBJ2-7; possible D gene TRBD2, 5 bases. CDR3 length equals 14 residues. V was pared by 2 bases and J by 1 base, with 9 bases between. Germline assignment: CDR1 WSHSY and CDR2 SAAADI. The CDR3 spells CASSEGRGSYEQYF. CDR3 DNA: TGCGCCAGCAGTGAGGGACGGGGATCCTACGAGCAGTACTTC.

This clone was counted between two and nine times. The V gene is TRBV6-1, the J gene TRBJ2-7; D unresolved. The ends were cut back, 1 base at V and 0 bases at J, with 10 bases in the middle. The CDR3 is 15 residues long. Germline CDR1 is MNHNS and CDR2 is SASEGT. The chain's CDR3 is CASSEVTPPSYEQYF. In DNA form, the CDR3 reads TGTGCCAGCAGTGAAGTGACACCCCCCTCCTACGAGCAGTACTTC.

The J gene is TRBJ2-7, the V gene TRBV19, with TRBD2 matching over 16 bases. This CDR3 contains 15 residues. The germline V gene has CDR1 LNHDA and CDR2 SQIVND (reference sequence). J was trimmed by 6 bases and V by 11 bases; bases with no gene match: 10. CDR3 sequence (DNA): TGTGCCGGACTAGGGACTAGCGGGAGGGCCGGCGAGCAGTACTTC. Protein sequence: CAGLGTSGRAGEQYF. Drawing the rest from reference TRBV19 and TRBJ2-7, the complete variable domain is DGGITQSPKYLFRKEGQNVTLSCEQNLNHDAMYWYRQDPGQGLRLIYYSQIVNDFQKGDIAEGYSVSREKKESFPLTVTSAQKNPTAFYLCAGLGTSGRAGEQYFGPGTRLTVT.

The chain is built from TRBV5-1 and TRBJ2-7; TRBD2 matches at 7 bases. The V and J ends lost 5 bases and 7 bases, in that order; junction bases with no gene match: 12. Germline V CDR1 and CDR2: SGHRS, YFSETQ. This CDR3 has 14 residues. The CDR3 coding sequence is TGCGCCAGCAGTTCCGGGCTAGCGGCTCAGGAGCAGTACTTC. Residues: CASSSGLAAQEQYF.

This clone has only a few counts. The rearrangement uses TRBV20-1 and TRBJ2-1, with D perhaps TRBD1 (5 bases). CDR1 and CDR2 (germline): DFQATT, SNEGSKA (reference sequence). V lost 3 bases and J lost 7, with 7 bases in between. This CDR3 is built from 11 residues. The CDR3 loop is CSASRQNEQFF. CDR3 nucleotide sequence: TGCAGTGCTAGTAGACAGAATGAGCAGTTCTTC.

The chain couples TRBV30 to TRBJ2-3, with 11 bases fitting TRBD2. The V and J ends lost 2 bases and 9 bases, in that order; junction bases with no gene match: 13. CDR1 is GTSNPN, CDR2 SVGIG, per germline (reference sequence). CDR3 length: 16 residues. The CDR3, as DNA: TGTGCCTGGAGTTTGGGACTAGCGGAGTCCATGACAACGCAGTATTTT. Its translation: CAWSLGLAESMTTQYF.

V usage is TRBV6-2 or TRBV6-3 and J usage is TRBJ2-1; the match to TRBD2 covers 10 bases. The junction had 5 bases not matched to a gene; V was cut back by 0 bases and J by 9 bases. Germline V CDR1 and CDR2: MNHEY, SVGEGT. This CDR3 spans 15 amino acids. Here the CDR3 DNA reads TGTGCCAGCAGTTACTCAGCGGGAGGGCCTCGTGAGCAGTTCTTC. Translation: CASSYSAGGPREQFF.

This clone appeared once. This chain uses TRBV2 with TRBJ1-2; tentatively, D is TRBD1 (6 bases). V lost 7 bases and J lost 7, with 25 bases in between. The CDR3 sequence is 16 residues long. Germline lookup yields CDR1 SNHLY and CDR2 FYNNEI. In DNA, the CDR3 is TGTGCCAGCATACGAAACCTTTACAGGGAAGAGCTTGGCTACACCTTC. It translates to CASIRNLYREELGYTF.

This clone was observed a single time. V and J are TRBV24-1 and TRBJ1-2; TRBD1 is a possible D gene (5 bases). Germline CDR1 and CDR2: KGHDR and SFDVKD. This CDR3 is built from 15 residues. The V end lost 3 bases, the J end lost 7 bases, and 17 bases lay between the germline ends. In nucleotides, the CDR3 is TGTGCCACCAGTGATCCTAAGGGGCCGGAGGGTGGCTACACCTTC. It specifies CATSDPKGPEGGYTF.

CDR3 DNA: TGTGCCAGCAGCCGCGCCGGTCTCGAGCAGTACTTC. This encodes CASSRAGLEQYF. The chain employs TRBV3-1 (or the pseudogene TRBV3-2) and TRBJ2-7, with unresolved D. The CDR3 runs to 12 residues. CDR1 and CDR2 from the germline V gene are LGHDT and YNNKEL (reference sequence). V gave up 4 bases and J gave up 6 bases, with 10 bases separating them.

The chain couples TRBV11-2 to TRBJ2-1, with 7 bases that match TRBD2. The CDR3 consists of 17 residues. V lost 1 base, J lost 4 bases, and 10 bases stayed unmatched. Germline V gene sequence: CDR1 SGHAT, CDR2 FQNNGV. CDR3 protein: CASSLVQLAWGYNEQFF. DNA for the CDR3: TGTGCCAGCAGCTTAGTCCAACTAGCGTGGGGTTACAATGAGCAGTTCTTC.

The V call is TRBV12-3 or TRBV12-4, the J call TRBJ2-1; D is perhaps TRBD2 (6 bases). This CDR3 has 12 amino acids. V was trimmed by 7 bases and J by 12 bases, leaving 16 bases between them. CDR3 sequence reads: CASTTNEGGQFF. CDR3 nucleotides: TGTGCCAGCACCACTAACGAGGGAGGGCAGTTCTTC.

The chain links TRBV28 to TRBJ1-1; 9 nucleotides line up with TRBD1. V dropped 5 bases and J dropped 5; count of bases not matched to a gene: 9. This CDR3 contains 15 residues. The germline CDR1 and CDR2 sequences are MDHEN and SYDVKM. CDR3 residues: CASSKPQGAVTEAFF. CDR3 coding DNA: TGTGCCAGCAGTAAACCACAGGGGGCAGTGACTGAAGCTTTCTTT.

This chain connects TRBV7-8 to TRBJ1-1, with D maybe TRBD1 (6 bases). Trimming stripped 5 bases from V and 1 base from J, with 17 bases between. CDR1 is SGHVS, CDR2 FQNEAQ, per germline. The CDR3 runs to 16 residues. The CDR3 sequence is CASSGQLRGENTEAFF. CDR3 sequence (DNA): TGTGCCAGCAGCGGACAACTCAGGGGCGAGAACACTGAAGCTTTCTTT.

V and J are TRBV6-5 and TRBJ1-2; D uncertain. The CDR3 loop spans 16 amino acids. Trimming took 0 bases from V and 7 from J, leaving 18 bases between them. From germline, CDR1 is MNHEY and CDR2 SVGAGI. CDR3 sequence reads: CASSYSLSGEFAGYTF. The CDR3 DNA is TGTGCCAGCAGTTACTCCCTATCCGGGGAGTTCGCTGGCTACACCTTC.

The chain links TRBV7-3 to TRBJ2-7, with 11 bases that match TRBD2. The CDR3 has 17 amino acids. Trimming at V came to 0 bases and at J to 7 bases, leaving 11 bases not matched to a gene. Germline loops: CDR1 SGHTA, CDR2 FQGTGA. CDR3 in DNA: TGTGCCAGCAGCTTAACCGGCCTAGCGGGAGGACCTACGGAGCAGTACTTC. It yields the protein CASSLTGLAGGPTEQYF.

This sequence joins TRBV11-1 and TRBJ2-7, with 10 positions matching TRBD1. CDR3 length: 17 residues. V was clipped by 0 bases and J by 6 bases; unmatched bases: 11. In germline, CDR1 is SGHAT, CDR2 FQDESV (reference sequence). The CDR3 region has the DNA TGTGCCAGCAGCTTAGCGCTTGGGACAGGGGAGATTTCCGAGCAGTACTTC. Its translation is CASSLALGTGEISEQYF.